This T cell receptor beta chain came from a study of early T cells in non-severe SARS-CoV-2 infection. Study summary: Sequencing used unsorted whole-blood bulk RNA, so chains lack pairing.

Separate cDNA molecules each had unique molecular identifiers attached to them. From the 5' RACE reads, TCRdb called clonotypes with MiXCR, one entry per CDR3 protein. This table holds 50,000 to 70,000 distinct CDR3 sequences, about 9.8% found once. Deletions cut 4 bases from V and 3 bases from J, with 11 bases between. The germline V gene has CDR1 MDHEN and CDR2 SYDVKM. This CDR3 is 14 amino acids long. The receptor was isolated from an adult who was a healthcare worker with PCR-confirmed SARS-CoV-2 infection or an uninfected control (not recorded which). The sequenced sample was whole blood. This chain links TRBV28 with TRBJ2-3; D is ambiguous. CDR3 DNA: TGTGCCAGCAGTTACCGAGTGGGGACAGATACGCAGTATTTT. Amino acids: CASSYRVGTDTQYF.